In its sample, the clone carrying this T cell receptor (beta chain) was seen many times. Its matching antigen is unknown. Amplifying from RNA transcripts, the study obtained TCR beta CDR3 regions. The first round was an RT-PCR with HTBI primers, and the second round was a multiplex PCR. TCRdb reanalysed the multiplex PCR reads using MiXCR and keeps one entry per CDR3 protein. The sample records 400,000 or so distinct CDR3 sequences, 15% to 19% being singletons. These data are taken from a study of Graves' ophthalmopathy and Graves' hyperthyroidism. Germline CDR1 reads DFQATT; CDR2 reads SNEGSKA (reference sequence). Trimming stripped 0 bases from V and 4 bases from J, with 12 bases between. This CDR3 comprises 14 residues. Study-wide results and limits: The authors also found most expanded thyroid clonotypes above 0.001 frequency in blood. Ophthalmopathy progression prediction by the model yielded a sensitivity of approximately 70% and a specificity of around 72%.

The sample taken for sequencing was peripheral blood. This TCR derives from a woman aged 18-30 years with stable Graves' hyperthyroidism. The chain links TRBV20-1 to TRBJ1-1, with D maybe TRBD1 (5 bases). The CDR3 nucleotides are TGCAGTGCTAGAGATATTAACCAGGGCACTGAAGCTTTCTTT. Its translation: CSARDINQGTEAFF.